One T cell receptor beta chain is described in this entry. The data belong to a study of blood T cell repertoires in COVID-19. Overall study: T cells, B-cell-depleted T cells, or PBMCs supplied cDNA or gDNA.

The CDR3 is 14 residues long. Germline values: CDR1 SGDLS, CDR2 YYNGEE. V shed 2 bases, J shed 7 bases, and the junction held 6 bases outside the gene matches. Method: immunoSEQ multiplex PCR; TCRdb's copy keeps in-frame clones and lacks some. The sample holds 150,000 to 200,000 clones, about 88% seen once. The TCR comes from a woman aged 45-65 years with COVID-19, enrolled during active disease. The chain joins TRBV9 to TRBJ2-7, with TRBD1 matching 10 bases. The sample taken for sequencing was peripheral blood. The CDR3 DNA is TGTGCCAGCAGCGTCAGACAGGGGGCTAGGGAGCAGTACTTC. This translates into CASSVRQGAREQYF.